The 20 T cell receptor beta chains below all came from one sample that was sequenced in a study of cytomegalovirus exposure and HLA in healthy donors. Primers: 60 Vbeta forward and 13 Jbeta reverse. This table comes from immunoSEQ multiplex PCR, and its TCRdb copy is limited to in-frame clones, with some not included. Here the sample spans 95,000 to 150,000 clones, more than 60% being singletons. The specimen sequenced was PBMCs. The source is a middle-aged woman in good health and CMV-seronegative.

This chain uses TRBV7-2 with TRBJ2-1; 9 bases agree with TRBD1. The germline V gene encodes CDR1 SGHTA and CDR2 FQGNSA. This CDR3 has 13 residues. The junction had 5 bases not matched to a gene; V was cut back by 5 bases and J by 9 bases. Here the CDR3 reads CASSRDRVSEQFF. The CDR3 DNA sequence: TGTGCCAGCAGCCGGGACAGGGTATCTGAGCAGTTCTTC.

The J gene is TRBJ1-3, the V gene TRBV6-5, with unresolved D. CDR3 length: 14 residues. Germline V lookup: CDR1 MNHEY, CDR2 SVGAGI. The V gene lost 6 bases and the J gene lost 2 bases, with 11 bases spanning the gap. The CDR3 loop reads CASSLGVAGNTIYF. Written as DNA, the CDR3 is TGTGCCAGCAGCCTCGGGGTGGCTGGAAACACCATATATTTT.

The rearrangement links TRBV5-1 to TRBJ2-5, with TRBD1 as a possible D gene (6 bases). V was shortened by 6 bases and J by 2 bases, with 26 bases between the two germline ends. The CDR3 loop spans 18 amino acids. The germline V gene encodes CDR1 SGHRS and CDR2 YFSETQ. CDR3 coding DNA: TGCGCCAGCACCCAGGACAGTCCTTACTATGGGATACAAGAGACCCAGTACTTC. Translated, it gives CASTQDSPYYGIQETQYF.

This sequence joins TRBV14 and TRBJ2-5, with TRBD2 as a possible D gene (5 bases). The CDR3 has 15 residues. Trimming pared 1 base from V and 5 bases from J, leaving 14 bases between. Germline V lookup: CDR1 SGHDN, CDR2 FVKESK. CDR3 sequence: CASSQGLGSGETQYF. For the CDR3, the DNA is TGTGCCAGCAGCCAAGGATTGGGGAGTGGGGAGACCCAGTACTTC. The full variable domain, with the rest looked up from reference TRBV14 and TRBJ2-5, is EAGVTQFPSHSVIEKGQTVTLRCDPISGHDNLYWYRRVMGKEIKFLLHFVKESKQDESGMPNNRFLAERTGGTYSTLKVQPAELEDSGVYFCASSQGLGSGETQYFGPGTRLLVL.

The chain has TRBV7-9 and TRBJ2-5, with D perhaps matching TRBD2 (7 bases). Germline V gene data show CDR1 as SEHNR and CDR2 as FQNEAQ (reference sequence). This CDR3 region has 15 residues. The DNA for the CDR3 is TGTGCGTATGGGGGGGCGGCCTTCGACCAAGAGACCCAGTACTTC. This encodes CAYGGAAFDQETQYF.

The rearrangement joins TRBV7-3 to TRBJ2-3, with unresolved D. V dropped 1 base and J dropped 4 bases, with 9 bases sitting between them. CDR3 size: 14 residues. Germline V CDR1 and CDR2: SGHTA, FQGTGA. The CDR3 DNA follows: TGTGCCAGCAGCTTAAGGGTAGCTCCAGATACGCAGTATTTT. Its protein product is CASSLRVAPDTQYF.

V usage is TRBV16 and J usage is TRBJ1-2, with TRBD1 matching 9 bases. The CDR3 runs to 13 residues. Unmatched junction bases numbered 2, after V lost 2 bases and J lost 7 bases. Germline assignment: CDR1 KGHSY and CDR2 FQNENV. Here the CDR3 DNA reads TGTGCCAGCAGCCAAACAGGGGGCGGTGGCTACACCTTC. Translating gives CASSQTGGGGYTF.

V usage is TRBV5-5 and J usage is TRBJ2-7; TRBD1 aligns across 9 bases. Trimming took 2 bases from V and 3 from J; bases not matched to a gene: 18. The CDR3 loop spans 19 amino acids. Germline CDR1 reads SGHKS; CDR2 reads YYEKEE (reference sequence). The chain's CDR3 is CASSFTGTGRSRLDYEQYF. The DNA of the CDR3 is TGTGCCAGCAGCTTTACGGGGACAGGGCGCAGTCGATTGGACTACGAGCAGTACTTC.

This clone has only a few counts. The chain recombines TRBV5-4 with TRBJ1-5, with D possibly being TRBD1 (5 bases). The ends were cut back, 4 bases at V and 3 bases at J, with 11 bases in the middle. The CDR3 length is 14 residues. The germline gives CDR1 SGHNT, CDR2 YYREEE (reference sequence). CDR3 bases: TGTGCCAGCAGCAGCGGGACGGACAATCAGCCCCAGCATTTT. It yields the protein CASSSGTDNQPQHF.

The gene calls are TRBV7-2 and TRBJ1-6, with 9 bases fitting TRBD1. With V trimmed by 5 bases and J by 7 bases, 6 bases remained unmatched. Per germline, CDR1 SGHTA and CDR2 FQGNSA. The CDR3 totals 15 residues. The CDR3 nucleotides read TGTGCCAGCAGCCGGTACAGGGGGCTAAATTCACCCCTCCACTTT. Translating gives CASSRYRGLNSPLHF.

V gene TRBV18 combines with J gene TRBJ1-1; D not resolved. From germline, CDR1 is KGHSH and CDR2 LQKENI. This CDR3 is built from 15 residues. V lost 3 bases to trimming and J lost 4 bases, with 15 bases between them. In DNA form, the CDR3 reads TGTGCCAGCTCACCGCAAGGTCAGCGGGGCACTGAAGCTTTCTTT. It yields the protein CASSPQGQRGTEAFF.

This chain connects TRBV7-8 to TRBJ1-5; D is possibly TRBD1 (6 bases). The V end lost 3 bases, the J end lost 1 base, and 7 bases lay between the germline ends. CDR1 SGHVS and CDR2 FQNEAQ come from the germline V gene. This CDR3 contains 14 residues. As DNA, the CDR3 is TGTGCCAGCAGCTTCCAGGGGAGCAATCAGCCCCAGCATTTT. Amino acids: CASSFQGSNQPQHF.

The chain employs TRBV4-2 and TRBJ2-7, with 7 bases identical to TRBD1. This CDR3 is built from 13 residues. V was clipped by 3 bases and J by 3 bases; unmatched bases: 2. Germline CDR1 and CDR2: LGHNA and YNFKEQ. The CDR3 region has the DNA TGTGCCAGCAGCCAGGGGGACAGCTACGAGCAGTACTTC. Its translation: CASSQGDSYEQYF.

V gene TRBV7-8 combines with J gene TRBJ2-1; tentatively, D is TRBD2 (6 bases). CDR1 and CDR2 from the germline V gene are SGHVS and FQNEAQ. V was pared by 1 base and J by 2 bases, with 15 bases between. The CDR3 runs to 17 residues. CDR3 loop: CASSLGSRAGTYNEQFF. CDR3 nucleotides: TGTGCCAGCAGCTTAGGCTCGCGGGCGGGAACCTACAATGAGCAGTTCTTC.

V usage is TRBV30 and J usage is TRBJ2-7; 13 bases are a match to TRBD2. V lost 7 bases to trimming and J lost 4 bases; unmatched junction nucleotides: 4. Per germline, CDR1 GTSNPN and CDR2 SVGIG (reference sequence). This CDR3 region has 13 residues. The CDR3 coding sequence is TGTGCCTCCGGACTAGCGGGAGTATACGAGCAGTACTTC. Its translation is CASGLAGVYEQYF.

CDR3 region: CASRPGQSTNEKLFF. In nucleotides, the CDR3 is TGTGCCAGCAGGCCCGGACAGTCAACTAATGAAAAACTGTTTTTT. This chain uses TRBV6-4 with TRBJ1-4; maybe TRBD1 (6 bases). V lost 6 bases, J lost 0 bases, and 11 bases lay in between. The length of the CDR3 is 15 residues. Looked up from germline, CDR1 is MRHNA and CDR2 is SNTAGT.

This rearrangement joins TRBV19 to TRBJ2-6; 7 nucleotides align to TRBD2. Germline V gene lookup returns CDR1 LNHDA and CDR2 SQIVND (reference sequence). This CDR3 has 13 amino acids. The junction had 8 bases not matched to a gene; V was cut back by 3 bases and J by 15 bases. CDR3 nucleotide sequence: TGTGCCAGTAGTATGGGAGGGGTCCATTACCTGACTTTC. Protein sequence: CASSMGGVHYLTF.

This clone was recorded once. This rearrangement joins TRBV6-6 to TRBJ2-1, with D possibly matching TRBD1 (6 bases). CDR1 is MNHNY and CDR2 is SVGAGI in the germline V gene (reference sequence). The CDR3 is 16 amino acids. Trimming took off 2 bases at V and 0 bases at J, with 11 bases between the two ends. CDR3 DNA sequence: TGTGCCAGCAGTTACCCCACAGGGAGCTCCTACAATGAGCAGTTCTTC. Protein sequence: CASSYPTGSSYNEQFF.

The chain joins TRBV29-1 to TRBJ2-7; 8 nucleotides agree with TRBD1. After removal of 1 base from V and 3 bases from J, the junction contained 11 bases not matched to a gene. Germline V gene data show CDR1 as SQVTM and CDR2 as ANQGSEA. CDR3 length: 16 residues. The CDR3 sequence is CSVEGPSDRGLYEQYF. The CDR3 DNA reads as TGCAGCGTTGAAGGTCCGTCAGACAGGGGCCTCTACGAGCAGTACTTC.

In DNA form, the CDR3 reads TGTGCCAGTAGCAACCAGGGGGCGAACACCGGGGAGCTGTTTTTT. This gives the protein CASSNQGANTGELFF. This rearrangement joins TRBV19 to TRBJ2-2; TRBD1 matches 7 bases. There are 15 residues in the CDR3. After removal of 6 bases from V and 0 bases from J, the junction contained 4 bases not matched to a gene. CDR1 is LNHDA, CDR2 SQIVND, per germline (reference sequence).